This T cell receptor (beta chain) was identified in a study of cytomegalovirus exposure and HLA in healthy donors. The CDR3 length is 17 residues. Clones were read by immunoSEQ multiplex PCR, and TCRdb kept only the in-frame ones, dropping some. The data hold approximately 160,000 clones, with 90% to 97% observed a single time. This receptor was obtained from a woman aged 18-29 years in good health and CMV-seronegative. Sequencing input: PBMCs. The V and J genes are TRBV21-1 and TRBJ1-1; the table's TRBD1 call for D was not verified on the DNA. TRBV21-1 is a pseudogene locus. CDR3 loop: CASSNSGRRVLNTEAFF. CDR3 coding DNA: TGTGCCAGCAGCAATAGTGGACGCAGGGTCTTGAACACTGAAGCTTTCTTT.